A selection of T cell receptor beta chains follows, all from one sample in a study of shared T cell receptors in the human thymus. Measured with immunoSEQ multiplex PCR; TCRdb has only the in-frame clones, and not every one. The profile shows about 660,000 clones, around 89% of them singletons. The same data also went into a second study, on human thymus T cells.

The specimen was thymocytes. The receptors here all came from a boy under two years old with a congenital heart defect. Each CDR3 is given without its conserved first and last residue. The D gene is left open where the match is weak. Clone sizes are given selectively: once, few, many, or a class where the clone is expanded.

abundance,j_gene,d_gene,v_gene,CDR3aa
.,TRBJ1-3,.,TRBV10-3,AIAGHAGNTIY
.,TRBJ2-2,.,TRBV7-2,ASSLARQPRGTGELF
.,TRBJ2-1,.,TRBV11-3,ASSLEGDSYNEQF
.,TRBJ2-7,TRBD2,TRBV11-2,ASSLVPRGLAGTEQY
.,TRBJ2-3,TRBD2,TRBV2,ASTTSGKAGGDTQY
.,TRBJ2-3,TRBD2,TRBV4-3,ASSQGSGGFTDTQY
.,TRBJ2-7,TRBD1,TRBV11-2,ASRHDRAIFIEQY
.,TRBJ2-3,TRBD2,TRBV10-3,AISEGAGGPATQY
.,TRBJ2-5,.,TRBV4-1,ASSQERGRETQY
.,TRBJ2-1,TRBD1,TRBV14,ASSHRDRAYNEQF
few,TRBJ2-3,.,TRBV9,ASSVGPEPVASGTDTQY
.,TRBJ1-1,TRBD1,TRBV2,ASRKTWDRGLENTEAF
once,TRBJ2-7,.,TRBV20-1,SARSRNEQY